This T cell receptor (beta chain) was identified during a study of cytomegalovirus exposure and HLA in healthy donors (TCRdb year 2017). About the investigation overall: According to an earlier analysis of a few hundred of the donors, 200 million or so T cells yielded 95 million to 140 million unique TCR beta sequences and 250 to 350 Gb of sequence data. An early release that covered fewer than 750 HLA-typed donors contained about 300 gigabases of sequencing data and 70 million to 100 million unique TCR sequences. The genetic ancestry cluster associated with self-reported Caucasian donors included over 65% of the roughly 400 genotyped donors. The study was designed to test whether signatures of past pathogen exposure could be identified by cataloging public T cell receptors. The study profiled the T cell repertoires of fewer than 850 subjects by immunosequencing and related them to cytomegalovirus serostatus. Besides the first cohort of hundreds of subjects, a separate validation cohort made up of about 120 different subjects was used. To predict cytomegalovirus infection status, the study combined high-throughput TCR immunosequencing, statistical association of individual TCRs with disease status, and machine learning. In a later analysis, previously published TCR beta repertoires from some 640 donors were re-analyzed and high-resolution HLA genotyping was added so that TCR occurrence patterns could be studied. In the later analysis, no new phenotypic data were used to find candidate immune exposures; instead, reliance was placed on TCR beta sequences and their occurrence across donors. An earlier analysis of around 640 of the donors used high-throughput TCR beta sequencing to judge whether each TCR beta V gene segment behaved as functional or pseudogenic. Donor age, sex, ethnicity and CMV serostatus were compiled alongside the repertoire data. In a later genetic analysis, genome-wide SNP genotypes for about three fifths of the roughly 670 donors were used, and that subset was treated as a discovery cohort. Every repertoire in the discovery cohort had been generated on one and the same sequencing platform. Class I and class II HLA loci were covered by the typing at four-digit resolution. Typing coverage differed by locus: A, B, C, DRB1 and DQB1 were typed in roughly 620-640 donors, DQA1 in approximately 520, DPA1 in approximately 610, and DPB1 in 400 to 490. A handful of DR-DQ haplotypes were handled as single units for association and clustering because linkage in the cohort was strong. Among several hundred genotyped donors of the cohort, an average of around 250,000 unique TCR beta nucleotide sequences was sequenced per donor, of which roughly 18% were non-productive.

The cohort comprised approximately 700 healthy bone marrow donors. All cohort members were sampled while nominally healthy, although unrecorded immune exposures were likely present. The donor tested CMV seropositive, placing the donor among the 250 to 300 seropositive members of the cohort. A peripheral blood sample was collected from each donor, and TCR beta sequencing was performed on peripheral blood mononuclear cells. The Qiagen DNeasy Blood Extraction Kit was used to extract genomic DNA from the blood cell samples. Turning to this clone: No antigen is known for it. Qualities for individual bases were not recorded, and no much larger clone is one base off.

On the study overall, not on this receptor specifically: In a later analysis, HLA-associated TCR beta chains were found to be more clonally expanded and to have lower generation probabilities than equally common non-associated chains. An association between a missense DCLRE1C variant and V-gene and J-gene trimming of TCR beta chains was found in a later genetic analysis and replicated in an independent cohort. Because some donors lacked HLA typing at each locus, the association tests relied only on the typed subset. The only immune exposure information available for the cohort was CMV serostatus. When HLA alleles, especially DR and DQ, strongly co-occurred, attributing TCR associations to individual alleles was difficult. While some public TCRs were present in many individuals, most TCR sequences turned up only very rarely across donors. Over 15 rarely observed V segments, including chromosome 9 orphons, were excluded from the earlier analysis of approximately 500 of the donors because counts were too low. An earlier analysis of around 600 of the donors showed that most TCR beta V segments appeared in productive rearrangements either about 90% or about 30% of the time, which broadly matched IMGT annotations. The sequencing pipeline was judged likely to have produced a cluster of highly shared sequence variants as a technical artifact. In a later analysis, TCR association rates were found to vary across HLA loci, with the most associated TCRs seen for DRB1 alleles and the fewest for HLA-C alleles. It was suggested by the authors that the approach could potentially be generalized to other disease states and immunological phenotypes. In vitro tests confirmed that a few of the cytomegalovirus-associated TCR beta chains recognize cytomegalovirus antigens. Correlated functional status among segregating V segments might reflect linkage disequilibrium, but an unknown experimental factor could not be ruled out. A later analysis reported that several top co-occurrence clusters appeared linked to parvovirus B19, influenza, CMV and Epstein-Barr virus. A further reported finding was that TCR beta sequences accurately predicted the HLA-A and HLA-B alleles for most subjects in the first cohort. In a later analysis, most CMV-associated TCR beta chains were found to appear HLA-restricted, with HLA associations seemingly driven largely by CMV exposure. Presence/absence analyses assumed roughly uniform sequencing depth across donors, an assumption that may not hold. Compared with the roughly 700-donor mean, donors in an Asian-associated ancestry cluster had fewer N-insertions in productive TCRs, according to a later genetic analysis. At a false discovery rate of 0.05, a later analysis linked around 15,000 TCR beta sequences to specific HLA alleles. A total of about 180 TCR beta chains were listed by the study as associated with cytomegalovirus. This cohort had only TCR beta chains sequenced, and the lack of alpha or paired-chain data limited which features could be detected. Cytomegalovirus status was reported to be diagnosed by the classifier with high specificity and sensitivity in both the original and validation cohorts.

The library was built by means of the immunoSEQ multiplex PCR assay. For the multiplex PCR, a mixture combining 60 forward primers for TCR Vbeta segments and 13 reverse primers for TCR Jbeta segments was used. A multiplex PCR assay on genomic DNA amplified the CDR3 region of rearranged TCR beta genes. On the Illumina HiSeq System, the amplified TCR beta libraries were sequenced as 87-base-pair reads. As for how the authors treated the data: A later analysis tallied 75 million to 95 million unique TCR beta chains across the 610 or so repertoires, and about 12 million of those chains were shared by two or more donors. Raw reads were error-corrected and collapsed into unique sequences by a nearest-neighbor algorithm in which closely related sequences were merged to remove PCR and sequencing errors. V, D and J gene segments were assigned by aligning CDR3 sequences to IMGT reference sequences. For a sequence to be retained, a match of at least six nucleotides to both a V gene segment and a J gene segment was required. Rearrangements were classified as productive when the CDR3 lacked stop codons and remained in frame with V and J, and all other rearrangements were classified as non-productive. Following IMGT convention, CDR3 was defined as the stretch from the second conserved V-encoded cysteine up to the conserved J-encoded phenylalanine. Sequences without an unambiguous match to a single V gene segment were excluded from the earlier analysis of about 640 of the donors. In an earlier analysis of 587 of the donors, a V segment was called functional when productive rearrangements were above 56.7%, and segregating when the standard deviation between donors exceeded 5%. A statistical classification framework was built to diagnose cytomegalovirus status from the catalog of TCR beta chain sequences. In a later analysis, TCR nucleotide sequences were compared against IMGT/GENE-DB human TR gene sequences so that V and J genes could be assigned. In a later analysis, CDR3 sequences and most-parsimonious VDJ recombination scenarios were assigned using the TCRdist pipeline. In a later analysis, each TCR beta chain was defined by its CDR3 amino acid sequence together with its V-gene family, and reads without a unique V-gene family were excluded. In a later analysis, fewer than 650 highly shared, low-generation-probability nucleotide sequences were removed to address suspected cross-contamination and a sequencing artifact. In a later analysis, a clonal expansion index was calculated for each public chain from normalized within-repertoire ranks of inferred template counts. A later analysis computed generation probabilities with a VDJ recombination model fitted to out-of-frame rearrangements, and checked the results against IGoR. In a later analysis, hypergeometric tests were used to score TCR-TCR, TCR-HLA and TCR-CMV co-occurrence, with a repertoire-size bias correction applied to TCR pairs. False discovery rates were estimated in a later analysis by permuting HLA or CMV assignments 20 times. In a later analysis, co-occurring TCRs were grouped using DBSCAN, with TCRdist sequence similarity added in when clustering inside HLA-allele-positive subsets. Co-occurrence clustering excluded repertoires with fewer than 30,000 or more than 120,000 public chains, plus five with anomalous nucleotide sharing. Imported from immuneACCESS, the table was reduced by TCRdb to in-frame sequences with V and J called. These copies leave out some clones; in studies compared against another copy, an unresolved V gene accounts for under half, and the cause of the remainder is not known. V and J calls and clone size come straight from that table; D and trimming were deduced from the DNA. The sample yields 150,000 to 200,000 clones; 75% to 85% were counted once. Together, the top ten hold around 7.2% of the sample.

The specimen sequenced was PBMCs. The TCR sequence derives from a man aged 25-40 years in good health and CMV-seropositive.

The base sequence is TGTGCCAGCAGTTTTGCCGGGGAAGATAACCGTGAAAAACTGTTTTTT. Its amino acids are CASSFAGEDNREKLFF. The chain links TRBV28 with TRBJ1-4; the D gene remains uncertain. V is shortened by 3 bases, J by 7 bases, and the region joining them spans 18 bases. The germline V gene gives CDR1 as MDHEN and CDR2 as SYDVKM. The CDR3 goes from the cysteine to the phenylalanine over 16 residues. The only DNA kept is the CDR3, 48 bases in frame from the first base.